This TCR beta chain was sequenced for a study of OX40 agonist ivuxolimab in advanced cancers. Assay used: immunoSEQ multiplex PCR; TCRdb lists only in-frame clones, some missing. The sample records tens of thousands of clones, around nine tenths being singletons. Germline CDR1 and CDR2: SEHNR and FQNEAQ (reference sequence). The CDR3 consists of 14 residues. V lost 6 bases to trimming and J lost 6 bases; unmatched junction nucleotides: 9. This clone was seen once. This chain uses TRBV7-9 with TRBJ1-1; the match to TRBD1 covers 8 bases. The sequenced sample was CD4+ or CD8+ T cells sorted from blood, obtained in a trial of the OX40 agonist ivuxolimab. The receptor's source is an adult with an advanced solid tumor such as melanoma, head and neck, liver or kidney cancer. The CDR3 bases are TGTGCCAGCAGGCCTTACCGACAGGGGCCTGAAGCTTTCTTT. It is translated as CASRPYRQGPEAFF.